The subject of this entry is one T cell receptor beta chain. These data come from a study of cytomegalovirus exposure and HLA in healthy donors. PCR amplification relied on 60 Vbeta primers (plus 13 Jbeta primers). Libraries were prepared by immunoSEQ multiplex PCR; TCRdb keeps only in-frame clonotypes and omits some of them. The sample consists of 90,000 to 130,000 clones, around 76% of them appearing once. Sequencing used PBMCs. This sequence was found in a young man in good health and CMV-seropositive.

As DNA, the CDR3 is TGTGCCAGCAGCCAAGAGGGGACAGGGGGCCTTGAGCAGTTCTTC. It is translated as CASSQEGTGGLEQFF. V and J are TRBV14 and TRBJ2-1; 12 bases align to TRBD1. The germline CDR1 and CDR2 sequences are SGHDN and FVKESK. The CDR3 totals 15 residues. Trimming at V came to 0 bases and at J to 9 bases, leaving 3 bases not matched to a gene. Filled out from reference TRBV14 and TRBJ2-1, the complete variable domain reads EAGVTQFPSHSVIEKGQTVTLRCDPISGHDNLYWYRRVMGKEIKFLLHFVKESKQDESGMPNNRFLAERTGGTYSTLKVQPAELEDSGVYFCASSQEGTGGLEQFFGPGTRLTVL.